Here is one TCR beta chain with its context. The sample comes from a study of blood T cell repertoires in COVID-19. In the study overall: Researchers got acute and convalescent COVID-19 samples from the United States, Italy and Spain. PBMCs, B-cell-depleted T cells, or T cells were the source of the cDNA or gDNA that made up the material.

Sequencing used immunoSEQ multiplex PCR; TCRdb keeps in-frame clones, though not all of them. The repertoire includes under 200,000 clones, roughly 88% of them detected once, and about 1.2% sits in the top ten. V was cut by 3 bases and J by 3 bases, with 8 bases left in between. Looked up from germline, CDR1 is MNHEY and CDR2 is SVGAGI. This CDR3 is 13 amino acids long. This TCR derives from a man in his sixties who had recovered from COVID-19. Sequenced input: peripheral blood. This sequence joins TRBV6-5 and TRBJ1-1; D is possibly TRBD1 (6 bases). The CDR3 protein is CASSYEGDTEAFF. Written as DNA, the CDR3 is TGTGCCAGCAGTTATGAGGGGGACACTGAAGCTTTCTTT.